Following are 9 T cell receptor beta chains from one sample sequenced in a study of spatial heterogeneity in lung cancer. No antigens are known for them. Study findings and constraints: Expanded alpha and beta TCR counts within tumors tracked tumor mutation counts.

TCRdb recomputed calls from the 5' RACE reads with MiXCR, one row per CDR3 protein. The sample holds about 6,800 distinct CDR3 sequences; roughly an eighth are singletons and the top ten take 8% to 10%. Time point described: sample taken at primary tumor resection. Sequenced material: lung tumor tissue, taken at surgery. These receptors all stem from a male donor with early-stage non-small cell lung cancer.

This clonotype was seen a handful of times. In a library made to pick up alpha chains, this beta chain is a stray read with a size that means little. This chain connects TRBV27 to TRBJ2-7; maybe TRBD1 (5 bases). The CDR3 has 14 amino acids. Germline loops: CDR1 MNHEY, CDR2 SMNVEV (reference sequence). Trimming shortened V by 0 bases and J by 7 bases, and 13 bases separated the two germline ends. As DNA, the CDR3 is TGTGCCAGCAGTTTATCGCTAGGGGTGTGGGAGCAGTACTTC. Protein product: CASSLSLGVWEQYF.

This clonotype was recorded many times. The library was designed around alpha chains, so this beta chain is a stray read whose abundance carries little weight. The chain is built from TRBV5-1 and TRBJ1-5, with 8 bases fitting TRBD1. Germline loops: CDR1 SGHRS, CDR2 YFSETQ. V lost 3 bases and J lost 6; bases outside the gene matches: 5. CDR3 length: 14 residues. CDR3 sequence reads: CASSSGQGSQPQHF. The CDR3 nucleotides read TGCGCCAGCAGCTCCGGACAGGGAAGTCAGCCCCAGCATTTT.

This clonotype was observed many times. A library made for alpha chains picked up this beta chain off target, so its size means little. CDR3 protein: CASSLLRGSQPQHF. In nucleotides, the CDR3 is TGTGCCAGCAGCCTCCTCAGGGGAAGCCAGCCCCAGCATTTT. The V call is TRBV6-6, the J call TRBJ1-5, with D tentatively TRBD1 (6 bases). Germline values: CDR1 MNHNY, CDR2 SVGAGI (reference sequence). The CDR3 spans 14 residues. The V gene lost 6 bases and the J gene lost 7 bases, with 16 bases spanning the gap.

Within the sample, this clonotype is medium-sized. This beta chain is an off-target read within a library intended for alpha chains, so its frequency means little. The chain couples TRBV13 to TRBJ2-1; no clear D. This CDR3 has 16 residues. Germline-derived CDR1 and CDR2 are PRHDT and FYEKMQ (reference sequence). V gave up 1 base and J gave up 0 bases, with 10 bases separating them. CDR3 protein: CASSLDLYSSYNEQFF. As DNA, the CDR3 is TGTGCCAGCAGCTTAGACCTATATAGCTCCTACAATGAGCAGTTCTTC. The whole variable domain, filled in from reference TRBV13 and TRBJ2-1, reads AAGVIQSPRHLIKEKRETATLKCYPIPRHDTVYWYQQGPGQDPQFLISFYEKMQSDKGSIPDRFSAQQFSDYHSELNMSSLELGDSALYFCASSLDLYSSYNEQFFGPGTRLTVL.

The sample holds one count of this clonotype. This beta chain is an unintended read in a library built for alpha chains; its size means little. This sequence joins TRBV11-2 and TRBJ2-1, with D uncertain. Germline V gives CDR1 SGHAT, CDR2 FQNNGV. This CDR3 is 11 amino acids long. V was cut by 1 base and J by 8 bases, with 3 bases left in between. The CDR3 spells CASSLVDEQFF. The CDR3 DNA reads as TGTGCCAGCAGCTTAGTGGATGAGCAGTTCTTC.

This clonotype is categorized as medium-sized. This beta chain came through as a stray read in a library set up for alpha chains, and its size says little. J is TRBJ2-5 and V is TRBV29-1; D not resolved. Germline CDR1 is SQVTM and CDR2 is ANQGSEA. Trimming took off 2 bases at V and 1 base at J, with 8 bases between the two ends. This CDR3 has 13 amino acids. CDR3 coding DNA: TGCAGCGTTGAAAGCCTCCTCCAAGAGACCCAGTACTTC. Translated, it gives CSVESLLQETQYF.

This clonotype qualifies as medium-sized (0.01 to 0.1%). This beta chain is an unintended read in a library built for alpha chains; its size means little. The rearrangement joins TRBV5-1 to TRBJ1-1; D ambiguous. V was cut by 3 bases and J by 4 bases, with 4 bases left in between. Germline CDR1 and CDR2: SGHRS and YFSETQ. This CDR3 has 11 residues. The CDR3 loop is CASSSLTEAFF. The CDR3 DNA sequence: TGCGCCAGCAGCTCCCTCACTGAAGCTTTCTTT.

In this sample, this clonotype is medium-sized. This beta chain came through as a stray read in a library set up for alpha chains, and its size says little. This CDR3 reads CASSYSDNYGYTF. CDR3 in DNA: TGCGCCAGCAGCTACAGCGACAACTATGGCTACACCTTC. The chain carries TRBV5-1 and TRBJ1-2; no firm D call. Germline loops: CDR1 SGHRS, CDR2 YFSETQ. The CDR3 length is 13 residues. Trimming left V 3 bases short and J 2 bases short, with 8 bases between.

This clonotype was observed a few times. The size of this beta chain means little, since it is a stray read in a library made for alpha chains. This chain links TRBV24-1 with TRBJ2-3, with 11 bases identical to TRBD2. The ends lost 2 bases at V and 5 bases at J; junction bases unmatched: 8. This CDR3 is 17 amino acids long. The germline gives CDR1 KGHDR, CDR2 SFDVKD. The CDR3 spells CATSDSELAGGGDTQYF. The CDR3 nucleotides read TGTGCCACCAGTGATTCCGAGCTAGCGGGAGGTGGAGATACGCAGTATTTT.